One and the same sample provided the 31 T cell receptor beta chains below, sequenced in a study of blood T cells in healthy people across ages. Primers used in a second PCR of about 7 to 12 cycles were a sample-barcoded 5' primer and a J-beta primer mix. MiXCR, applied by TCRdb to the 5' RACE reads, yields one record per CDR3 protein. This sample yields about a million distinct CDR3 sequences, of which 45% to 60% are seen a single time; around a fifth belongs to the top ten. Sequenced input: blood. The receptors come from a woman aged 60-75 years in good health.

This clonotype has more than one count but fewer than ten. This rearrangement joins TRBV7-2 to TRBJ2-7; D is undetermined. Germline V gene sequence: CDR1 SGHTA, CDR2 FQGNSA. V lost 3 bases, J lost 8 bases, and 8 bases lay in between. This CDR3 has 11 amino acids. The CDR3 is CASSFNRKQYF. CDR3 nucleotide sequence: TGTGCCAGCAGCTTTAACCGAAAGCAGTACTTC.

This chain connects TRBV7-2 to TRBJ2-5; D ambiguous. The germline CDR1 and CDR2 sequences are SGHTA and FQGNSA. The V end lost 5 bases, the J end lost 4 bases, and 8 bases lay between the germline ends. The CDR3 has 12 residues. The CDR3 coding sequence is TGTGCCAGCAGCGAGTGGGGAGAGACCCAGTACTTC. Translating it yields CASSEWGETQYF. The complete variable domain, with remaining parts taken from reference TRBV7-2 and TRBJ2-5, reads GAGVSQSPSNKVTEKGKDVELRCDPISGHTALYWYRQSLGQGLEFLIYFQGNSAPDKSGLPSDRFSAERTGGSVSTLTIQRTQQEDSAVYLCASSEWGETQYFGPGTRLLVL.

The chain combines TRBV18 with TRBJ1-2; D is undetermined. This CDR3 has 13 amino acids. V lost 4 bases and J 3 bases, leaving 9 bases between the germline ends. Germline CDR1 and CDR2: KGHSH and LQKENI. The CDR3: CASSLELDYGYTF. CDR3 bases: TGTGCCAGCTCACTGGAATTGGACTATGGCTACACCTTC.

The chain links TRBV4-3 to TRBJ2-5, with TRBD2 matching 10 bases. The assigned J gene may be wrong: the sequence end matches TRBJ2-7 better. Germline assignment: CDR1 LGHNA and CDR2 YSLEER. This CDR3 comprises 15 residues. The DNA for the CDR3 is TGCGCCAGCAGCCAAGGGAGCGGGAGGGTTGACGAGCAGTACTTC. Its protein product is CASSQGSGRVDEQYF.

The V call is TRBV20-1, the J call TRBJ1-1; the D is unclear. Per germline, CDR1 DFQATT and CDR2 SNEGSKA (reference sequence). There are 8 residues in the CDR3. Trimming cost V 6 bases and J 6 bases, with 2 bases left between them. CDR3 DNA: TGCAGTGCATCTGAAGCTTTCTTT. It codes for CSASEAFF.

The rearrangement uses TRBV5-1 and TRBJ2-4; the D call may be TRBD1 or TRBD2 (6 bases each). With the DNA end fitting TRBJ2-7 better, the J assignment may be wrong. Germline lookup yields CDR1 SGHRS and CDR2 YFSETQ. This CDR3 has 16 amino acids. CDR3 protein: CASSFNWGAPSYEQYF. CDR3 bases: TGCGCCAGCAGCTTCAATTGGGGGGCCCCTTCCTACGAGCAGTACTTC.

The chain combines TRBV20-1 with TRBJ2-5; 8 bases line up with TRBD2. Germline values: CDR1 DFQATT, CDR2 SNEGSKA (reference sequence). This CDR3 region has 15 residues. J lost 5 bases, V lost 5 bases, and 13 bases had no gene match. The CDR3 bases are TGCAGTGCTTCCTCATCTCGACCGGGAGGGGAGACCCAGTACTTC. Residues: CSASSSRPGGETQYF.

This clonotype appeared many times. J is TRBJ1-2 and V is TRBV4-3; D is possibly TRBD1 (5 bases). Germline CDR1 LGHNA, CDR2 YSLEER. CDR3 length equals 14 residues. The ends were cut back, 0 bases at V and 4 bases at J, with 9 bases in the middle. The CDR3 protein is CASSQDSGGYGYTF. CDR3 nucleotides: TGCGCCAGCAGCCAAGATTCGGGGGGCTATGGCTACACCTTC.

The sample holds one count of this clonotype. The J gene is TRBJ1-3, the V gene TRBV29-1; possible D gene TRBD1, 5 bases. The CDR3 is made up of 14 amino acids. V was trimmed by 5 bases and J by 2 bases, leaving 13 bases between them. Germline loops: CDR1 SQVTM, CDR2 ANQGSEA. CDR3 protein: CSVLEGTTGNTIYF. The CDR3 region has the DNA TGCAGCGTTCTGGAGGGGACGACTGGAAACACCATATATTTT.

The V gene is TRBV20-1, the J gene TRBJ2-5; TRBD2 matches 7 bases. The CDR3 is 14 amino acids. Trimming took 5 bases from V and 3 from J; bases not matched to a gene: 9. The germline V gene encodes CDR1 DFQATT and CDR2 SNEGSKA (reference sequence). CDR3 sequence (DNA): TGCAGTGCTGTCCTGATCGCGGGAGAAGAGACCCAGTACTTC. Residues: CSAVLIAGEETQYF.

This chain connects TRBV18 to TRBJ2-7; TRBD2 is a possible D gene (5 bases). V shed 1 base and J shed 5 bases, with 15 bases lying between them. There are 15 residues in the CDR3. CDR1 and CDR2 from the germline V gene are KGHSH and LQKENI. DNA of the CDR3: TGTGCCAGCTCACCACTACCTAGCCGTTTGAACGAGCAGTACTTC. This encodes CASSPLPSRLNEQYF.

The chain employs TRBV4-1 and TRBJ2-1; the D is unclear. The CDR3 length is 14 residues. Trimming took off 1 base at V and 2 bases at J, with 6 bases between the two ends. Germline V gives CDR1 MGHRA, CDR2 YSYEKL. The CDR3 loop is CASSQVQTYNEQFF. DNA for the CDR3: TGCGCCAGCAGCCAAGTACAGACCTACAATGAGCAGTTCTTC.

The chain couples TRBV6-2 or TRBV6-3 to TRBJ2-5, with 9 bases fitting TRBD2. Trimming took 2 bases from V and 11 from J; bases not matched to a gene: 9. This CDR3 is built from 14 residues. In germline, CDR1 is MNHEY, CDR2 SVGEGT. DNA for the CDR3: TGTGCCAGCAGTTACGCGGGAGGGCCAAGGGAGCAGTACTTC. Encoded protein: CASSYAGGPREQYF.

V and J are TRBV13 and TRBJ2-1; the match to TRBD2 covers 9 bases. This CDR3 has 15 amino acids. Germline CDR1 PRHDT, CDR2 FYEKMQ (reference sequence). J gave up 5 bases and V 5 bases, and 7 bases lay outside the gene matches. CDR3 sequence: CASSSSGRGNNEQFF. In DNA, the CDR3 is TGTGCCAGCAGCAGTAGCGGGAGAGGGAACAATGAGCAGTTCTTC.

The CDR3 DNA follows: TGTGCCAGCAGCGTATCACTAGCGTCCTACGAGCAGTACTTC. Translating it yields CASSVSLASYEQYF. The gene calls are TRBV9 and TRBJ2-7; TRBD2 matches 7 bases. J lost 1 base, V lost 1 base, and 2 bases had no gene match. Looked up from germline, CDR1 is SGDLS and CDR2 is YYNGEE. The CDR3 has 14 residues.

This clonotype was counted a few times. V and J are TRBV20-1 and TRBJ2-5; TRBD1 might be the D (6 bases). This CDR3 is built from 13 residues. With 5 bases removed from V and 7 bases from J, the gap between germline ends came to 17 bases. CDR1 DFQATT and CDR2 SNEGSKA come from the germline V gene (reference sequence). Written as DNA, the CDR3 is TGCAGTGCTCCGAGGACAGCCTCGGTGACCCAGTACTTC. This codes for CSAPRTASVTQYF.

This clonotype was seen a few times. Here the CDR3 reads CAISVAYEQYF. Written as DNA, the CDR3 is TGTGCCATCAGTGTGGCCTACGAGCAGTACTTC. The rearrangement joins TRBV10-3 to TRBJ2-7; D gene ambiguous. The V end was cut by 4 bases, the J end by 2 bases, with 3 bases between. Germline assignment: CDR1 ENHRY and CDR2 SYGVKD. This CDR3 contains 11 residues.

V usage is TRBV3-1 and J usage is TRBJ1-2, with D possibly matching TRBD1 (5 bases). The V gene lost 0 bases and the J gene lost 6 bases, with 17 bases spanning the gap. From germline, CDR1 is LGHDT and CDR2 YNNKEL (reference sequence). The CDR3 is 16 amino acids. As DNA, the CDR3 is TGTGCCAGCAGCCAAGATTTGACAGCGGACAAAGATGGCTACACCTTC. The encoded protein is CASSQDLTADKDGYTF.

This clonotype was seen a few times. V usage is TRBV24-1 and J usage is TRBJ1-2, with D possibly matching TRBD1 (5 bases). This CDR3 has 11 amino acids. Trimming took off 10 bases at V and 3 bases at J, with 8 bases between the two ends. Germline CDR1 KGHDR, CDR2 SFDVKD. CDR3 protein: CATGDHYGYTF. The DNA for the CDR3 is TGTGCCACGGGGGACCACTATGGCTACACCTTC.

This clonotype was recorded a few times. The chain combines TRBV7-9 with TRBJ2-3, with unresolved D. Germline CDR1 SEHNR, CDR2 FQNEAQ (reference sequence). Trimming removed 5 bases at V and 11 bases at J, with 11 bases between. The CDR3 is 11 amino acids. The CDR3 DNA reads TGTGCCAGCAGCCCAGTGGGCCGGCAGTATTTT. Protein: CASSPVGRQYF.

The V gene is TRBV15, the J gene TRBJ2-5, with a weak D call TRBD2 (5 bases). V shed 0 bases and J shed 7 bases, with 12 bases lying between them. This CDR3 contains 14 residues. The V gene's germline CDR1 is LNHNV and CDR2 YYDKDF (reference sequence). CDR3 DNA sequence: TGTGCCACCAGCAGAGATCTGAGGGTTTCGACCCAGTACTTC. This codes for CATSRDLRVSTQYF.

This clonotype was recorded a few times. The rearrangement uses TRBV9 and TRBJ2-3; D may be TRBD1 (5 bases). V was pared by 4 bases and J by 12 bases, with 15 bases between. The CDR3 loop spans 12 amino acids. Germline V gene data show CDR1 as SGDLS and CDR2 as YYNGEE. The CDR3 spells CASSSSTAHQYF. The CDR3 DNA sequence: TGTGCCAGCAGCTCCTCGACAGCCCATCAGTATTTT.

The chain uses TRBV2 and TRBJ2-1, with a weak D call TRBD2 (7 bases). Trimming shortened V by 2 bases and J by 4 bases, and 15 bases separated the two germline ends. Germline CDR1 and CDR2: SNHLY and FYNNEI. The CDR3 runs to 16 residues. CDR3 DNA: TGTGCCAGCAGTGAAAAGGGGGGGGCTGGTTACAATGAGCAGTTCTTC. It encodes CASSEKGGAGYNEQFF.

This chain uses TRBV20-1 with TRBJ2-1; perhaps TRBD2 as D (6 bases). The V end was cut by 5 bases, the J end by 7 bases, with 21 bases between. In germline, CDR1 is DFQATT, CDR2 SNEGSKA (reference sequence). The CDR3 extends over 15 amino acids. The DNA of the CDR3 is TGCAGTGCTGACCCCTCGGCGGGATCACGGAATGAGCAGTTCTTC. This translates into CSADPSAGSRNEQFF.

In DNA form, the CDR3 reads TGCAGTGCTAGAGTTGGGGGCCACGACTACGAGCAGTACTTC. Protein product: CSARVGGHDYEQYF. The chain employs TRBV20-1 and TRBJ2-7, with D possibly TRBD1 on 6 matching bases. CDR1 and CDR2 from the germline V gene are DFQATT and SNEGSKA (reference sequence). V dropped 1 base and J dropped 3 bases, with 13 bases sitting between them. This CDR3 has 14 amino acids.

V usage is TRBV28 and J usage is TRBJ2-4, with D unresolved. The last part of the DNA fits TRBJ2-5 better; the J call may be wrong. Per the germline V gene, CDR1 is MDHEN and CDR2 is SYDVKM. This CDR3 has 15 amino acids. CDR3: CASSLFSRLQETQYF. The CDR3, as DNA: TGTGCCAGCAGTTTATTCTCCCGGCTCCAAGAGACCCAGTACTTC.

In its sample, this clonotype was seen a few times. The chain combines TRBV24-1 with TRBJ2-5; TRBD2 aligns across 8 bases. Losses at the gene ends were 6 bases for V and 11 bases for J; bases not matched to a gene: 10. Germline CDR1 and CDR2: KGHDR and SFDVKD. The CDR3 sequence is 13 residues long. The CDR3 DNA follows: TGTGCCACCAGTATAGCGGGGTACAATGAGCAGTACTTC. Translated: CATSIAGYNEQYF.

This rearrangement joins TRBV6-6 to TRBJ2-7; 8 nucleotides line up with TRBD2. This CDR3 region has 14 residues. Germline-derived CDR1 and CDR2 are MNHNY and SVGAGI (reference sequence). V lost 7 bases to trimming and J lost 5 bases; unmatched junction nucleotides: 10. The CDR3 sequence: CASNQAGVGNEQYF. CDR3 coding DNA: TGTGCCAGCAACCAAGCGGGAGTGGGTAACGAGCAGTACTTC.

V and J are TRBV7-2 and TRBJ1-2; no definite D call. V was shortened by 2 bases and J by 4 bases, with 11 bases between the two germline ends. The germline V gene encodes CDR1 SGHTA and CDR2 FQGNSA. This CDR3 spans 14 amino acids. The CDR3 loop is CASSLPPILYGYTF. The CDR3 nucleotides are TGTGCCAGCAGCTTACCCCCAATCCTCTATGGCTACACCTTC.

The chain is built from TRBV29-1 and TRBJ2-7, with TRBD2 identical over 7 bases. The CDR3 is 13 amino acids. Germline lookup yields CDR1 SQVTM and CDR2 ANQGSEA. V shed 5 bases and J 0 bases; nucleotides not matched to a gene: 4. The CDR3 nucleotides read TGCAGCGTTTCCTCTAGCGGCTCCTACGAGCAGTACTTC. Encoded protein: CSVSSSGSYEQYF.

The chain recombines TRBV3-1 with TRBJ2-1, with 8 bases identical to TRBD2. After removal of 1 base from V and 1 base from J, the junction contained 6 bases not matched to a gene. The CDR3 loop spans 17 amino acids. Germline V gives CDR1 LGHDT, CDR2 YNNKEL (reference sequence). This CDR3 is CASSQGRAGGSYNEQFF. The DNA of the CDR3 is TGTGCCAGCAGCCAAGGTCGTGCGGGAGGTTCCTACAATGAGCAGTTCTTC.